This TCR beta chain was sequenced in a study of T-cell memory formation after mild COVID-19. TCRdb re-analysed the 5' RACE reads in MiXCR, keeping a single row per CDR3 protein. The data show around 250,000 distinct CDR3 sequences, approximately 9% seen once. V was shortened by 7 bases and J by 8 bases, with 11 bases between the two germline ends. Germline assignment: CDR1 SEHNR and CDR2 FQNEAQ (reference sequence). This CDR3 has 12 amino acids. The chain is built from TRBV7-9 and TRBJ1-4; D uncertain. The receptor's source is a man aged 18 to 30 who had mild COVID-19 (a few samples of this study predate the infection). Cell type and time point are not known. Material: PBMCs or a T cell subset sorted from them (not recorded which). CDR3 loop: CASNLAGEKLFF. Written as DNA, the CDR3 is TGTGCCAGCAATCTGGCCGGAGAAAAACTGTTTTTT.